This TCR beta chain is from a study of CD4+ T cells in melanoma. The table came from immunoSEQ multiplex PCR; TCRdb's copy has only in-frame clones and leaves some out. The data show over 100,000 clones, roughly 90% seen once. For this clone: Its matching antigen is unknown.

General study results and limits: Diverse differentiation states were reported for melanoma neoantigen-specific CD4+ T cells. A reported correlation linked neoantigen-specific CD4+ T cells to CD8+, macrophage and B cell function.

This TCR derives from a human donor with melanoma. Specimen: peripheral blood.

CDR3 DNA sequence: TGTGCCAGCAGTTTCCGGGGACCCACAGCAATGGAGCAGTTCTTC. Its translation is CASSFRGPTAMEQFF. The chain joins TRBV27 to TRBJ2-1; either TRBD1 or TRBD2 may supply D (5 bases each). V lost 3 bases, J lost 10 bases, and 19 bases lay in between. The CDR3 has 15 residues. Germline V lookup: CDR1 MNHEY, CDR2 SMNVEV (reference sequence).